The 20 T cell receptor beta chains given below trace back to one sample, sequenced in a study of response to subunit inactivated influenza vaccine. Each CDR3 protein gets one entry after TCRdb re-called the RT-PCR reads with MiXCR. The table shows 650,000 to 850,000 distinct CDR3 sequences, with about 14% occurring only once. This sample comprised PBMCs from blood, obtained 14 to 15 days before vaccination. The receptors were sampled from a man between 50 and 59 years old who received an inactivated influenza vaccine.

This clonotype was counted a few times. The CDR3 reads CASSPLRGSSEVEQFF. The CDR3 DNA reads as TGTGCCAGCAGCCCCCTTCGGGGTAGTTCGGAAGTGGAGCAGTTCTTC. This chain uses TRBV4-2 with TRBJ2-1; TRBD2 is a possible D gene (5 bases). V shed 4 bases and J shed 10 bases, with 23 bases lying between them. Germline CDR1 LGHNA, CDR2 YNFKEQ. This CDR3 comprises 16 residues.

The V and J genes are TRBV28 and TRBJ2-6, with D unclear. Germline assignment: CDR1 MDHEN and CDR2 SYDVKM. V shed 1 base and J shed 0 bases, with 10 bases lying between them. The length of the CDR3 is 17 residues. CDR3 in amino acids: CASSLLYRASGANVLTF. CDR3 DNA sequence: TGTGCCAGCAGTTTATTGTACCGAGCCTCTGGGGCCAACGTCCTGACTTTC.

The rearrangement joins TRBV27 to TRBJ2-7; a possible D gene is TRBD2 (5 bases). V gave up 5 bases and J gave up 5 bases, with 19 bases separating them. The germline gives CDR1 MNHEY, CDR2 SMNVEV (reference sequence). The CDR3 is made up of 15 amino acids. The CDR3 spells CASSLTSSVRDEQYF. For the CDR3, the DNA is TGTGCCAGCAGTCTTACCTCATCAGTGCGGGACGAGCAGTACTTC.

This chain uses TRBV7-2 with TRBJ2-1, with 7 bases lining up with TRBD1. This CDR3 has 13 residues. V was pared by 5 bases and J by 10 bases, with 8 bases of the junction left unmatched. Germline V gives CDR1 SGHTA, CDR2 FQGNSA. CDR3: CASSGRQGPEQFF. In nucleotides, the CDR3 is TGTGCCAGCAGCGGACGACAGGGACCCGAGCAGTTCTTC.

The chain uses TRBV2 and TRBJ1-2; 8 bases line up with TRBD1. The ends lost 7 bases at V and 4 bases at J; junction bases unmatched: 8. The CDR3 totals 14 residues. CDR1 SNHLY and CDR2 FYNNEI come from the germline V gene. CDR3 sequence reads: CASTQGGTGYGYTF. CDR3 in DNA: TGTGCCAGCACCCAGGGCGGGACAGGCTATGGCTACACCTTC.

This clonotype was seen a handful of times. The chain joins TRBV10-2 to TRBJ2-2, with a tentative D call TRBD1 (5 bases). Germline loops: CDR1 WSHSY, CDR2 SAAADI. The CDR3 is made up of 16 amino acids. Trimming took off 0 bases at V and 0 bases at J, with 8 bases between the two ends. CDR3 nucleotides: TGCGCCAGCAGTGAGTCCGGCAGGGCGAACACCGGGGAGCTGTTTTTT. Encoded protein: CASSESGRANTGELFF.

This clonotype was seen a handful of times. CDR3 region: CSAGDRGRETQYF. CDR3 sequence (DNA): TGCAGTGCTGGGGACAGGGGGCGAGAGACCCAGTACTTC. J is TRBJ2-5 and V is TRBV20-1, with TRBD1 matching 12 bases. Germline assignment: CDR1 DFQATT and CDR2 SNEGSKA (reference sequence). V shed 5 bases, J shed 4 bases, and the junction held 2 bases outside the gene matches. This CDR3 region has 13 residues.

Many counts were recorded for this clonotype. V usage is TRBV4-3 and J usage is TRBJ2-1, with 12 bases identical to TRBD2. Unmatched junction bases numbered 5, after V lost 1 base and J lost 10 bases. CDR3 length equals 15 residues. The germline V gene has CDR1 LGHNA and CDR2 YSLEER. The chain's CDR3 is CASSQGTSGVLEQFF. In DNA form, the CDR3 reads TGCGCCAGCAGCCAAGGGACTAGCGGGGTTTTGGAGCAGTTCTTC.

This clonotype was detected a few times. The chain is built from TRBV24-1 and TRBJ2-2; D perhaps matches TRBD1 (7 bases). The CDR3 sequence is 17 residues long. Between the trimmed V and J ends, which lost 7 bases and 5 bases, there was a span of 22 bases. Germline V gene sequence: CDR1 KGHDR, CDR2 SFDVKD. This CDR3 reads CATSNGPTQGRTGELFF. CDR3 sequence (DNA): TGTGCCACCAGCAATGGGCCTACACAGGGGAGGACCGGGGAGCTGTTTTTT.

CDR3 residues: CASSRSGQNNQPQHF. The CDR3 DNA reads as TGTGCCAGCAGCCGTTCGGGACAGAACAATCAGCCCCAGCATTTT. V is TRBV5-5 and J is TRBJ1-5, with 7 bases fitting TRBD1. Germline V gene data show CDR1 as SGHKS and CDR2 as YYEKEE (reference sequence). The CDR3 is 15 amino acids. The V segment lost 4 bases and the J segment 3 bases; nucleotides outside the gene matches: 7.

CDR3 DNA sequence: TGTGCCAGCAGTGGTTTACAAGAAGCTTTCTTT. This encodes CASSGLQEAFF. The chain is built from TRBV6-1 and TRBJ1-1; D gene unclear. Trimming took off 4 bases at V and 8 bases at J, with 8 bases between the two ends. Germline V lookup: CDR1 MNHNS, CDR2 SASEGT. CDR3 length: 11 residues.

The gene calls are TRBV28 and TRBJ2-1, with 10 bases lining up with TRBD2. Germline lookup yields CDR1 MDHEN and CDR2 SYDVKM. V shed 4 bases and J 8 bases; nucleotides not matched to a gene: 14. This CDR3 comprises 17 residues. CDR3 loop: CASSWLAGATRSDEQFF. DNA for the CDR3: TGTGCCAGCAGTTGGCTAGCGGGAGCCACTAGGAGCGATGAGCAGTTCTTC.

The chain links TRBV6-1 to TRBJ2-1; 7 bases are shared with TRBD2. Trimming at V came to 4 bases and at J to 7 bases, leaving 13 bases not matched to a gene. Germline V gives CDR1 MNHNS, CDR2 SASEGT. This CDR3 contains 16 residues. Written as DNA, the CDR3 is TGTGCCAGCAGTGCTCTCGGCGGGGGAAGTAGAAATGAGCAGTTCTTC. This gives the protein CASSALGGGSRNEQFF.

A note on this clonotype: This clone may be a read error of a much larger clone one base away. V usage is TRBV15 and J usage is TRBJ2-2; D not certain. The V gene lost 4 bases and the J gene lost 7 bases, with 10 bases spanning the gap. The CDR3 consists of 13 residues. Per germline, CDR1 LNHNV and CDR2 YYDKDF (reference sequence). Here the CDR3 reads CATSTQFLGELFF. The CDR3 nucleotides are TGTGCCACCAGCACACAGTTTCTCGGGGAGCTGTTTTTT.

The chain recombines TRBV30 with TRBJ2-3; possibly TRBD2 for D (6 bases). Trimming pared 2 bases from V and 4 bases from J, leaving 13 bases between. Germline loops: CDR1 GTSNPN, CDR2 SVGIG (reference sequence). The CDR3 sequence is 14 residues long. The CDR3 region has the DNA TGTGCCTGGAGTTGGGGGGAGATTGCAGATACGCAGTATTTT. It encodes CAWSWGEIADTQYF. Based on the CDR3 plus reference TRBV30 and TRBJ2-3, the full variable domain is SQTIHQWPATLVQPVGSPLSLECTVEGTSNPNLYWYRQAAGRGLQLLFYSVGIGQISSEVPQNLSASRPQDRQFILSSKKLLLSDSGFYLCAWSWGEIADTQYFGPGTRLTVL.

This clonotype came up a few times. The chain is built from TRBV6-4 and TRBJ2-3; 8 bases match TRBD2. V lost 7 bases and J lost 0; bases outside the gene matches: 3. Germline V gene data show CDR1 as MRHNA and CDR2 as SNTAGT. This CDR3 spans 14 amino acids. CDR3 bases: TGTGCCAGCAAAGGGACTAGGAGCACAGATACGCAGTATTTT. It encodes CASKGTRSTDTQYF.

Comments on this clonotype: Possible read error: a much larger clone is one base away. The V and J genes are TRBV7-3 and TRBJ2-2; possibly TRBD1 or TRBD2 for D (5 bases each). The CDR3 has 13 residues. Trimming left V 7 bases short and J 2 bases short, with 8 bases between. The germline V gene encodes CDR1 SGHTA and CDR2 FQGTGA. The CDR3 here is CASTGTNTGELFF. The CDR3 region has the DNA TGTGCCAGCACAGGGACCAACACCGGGGAGCTGTTTTTT.

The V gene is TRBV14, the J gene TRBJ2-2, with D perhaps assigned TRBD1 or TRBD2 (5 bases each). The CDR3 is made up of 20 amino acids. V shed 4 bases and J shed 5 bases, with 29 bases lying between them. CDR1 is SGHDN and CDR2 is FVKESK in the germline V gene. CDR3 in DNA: TGTGCCAGCAGCCCACTGGGACCTCTTTATGAGGGTCTCCGAACCGGGGAGCTGTTTTTT. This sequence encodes CASSPLGPLYEGLRTGELFF.

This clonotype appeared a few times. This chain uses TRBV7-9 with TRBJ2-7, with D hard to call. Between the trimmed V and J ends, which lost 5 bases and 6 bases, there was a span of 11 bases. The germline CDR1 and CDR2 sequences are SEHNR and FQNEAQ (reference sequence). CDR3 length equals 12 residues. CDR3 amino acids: CASSLGTFEQYF. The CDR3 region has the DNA TGTGCCAGCAGCCTAGGTACCTTCGAGCAGTACTTC. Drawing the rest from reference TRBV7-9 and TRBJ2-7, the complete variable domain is DTGVSQNPRHKITKRGQNVTFRCDPISEHNRLYWYRQTLGQGPEFLTYFQNEAQLEKSRLLSDRFSAERPKGSFSTLEIQRTEQGDSAMYLCASSLGTFEQYFGPGTRLTVT.

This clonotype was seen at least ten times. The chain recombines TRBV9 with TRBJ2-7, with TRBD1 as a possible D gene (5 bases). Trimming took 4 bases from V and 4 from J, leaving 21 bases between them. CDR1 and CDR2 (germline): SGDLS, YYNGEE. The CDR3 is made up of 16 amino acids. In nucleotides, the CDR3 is TGTGCCAGCAGCCCCTCTGGGCAGGGTAGGGGATACGAGCAGTACTTC. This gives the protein CASSPSGQGRGYEQYF.